This T cell receptor beta chain was obtained from a study of human CD8 memory T cell subsets. Study findings and constraints: Stem-like memory and precursor exhausted T cell repertoires overlapped minimally with each other.

Enrichment of total CD8+ T cells was achieved using negative magnetic separation. The authors drew RNA from duplicate vials of under 170,000 sorted CD8+ T cells per subset. Libraries of TCR beta chains were produced by 5' RACE (UMI-labeled). Authors' methods: Clonotype content per TCR beta library ranged between roughly 2,600 and 18,000 functional CDR3 beta clonotypes. TCRdb re-called the 5' RACE reads and catalogs CDR3 proteins one per entry, DNA excluded. The V and J calls were determined by TCRdb, not by the authors. The specimen's table records about 17,000 distinct CDR3 sequences. As to this clonotype: As yet, its antigen is unknown.

The CDR3 is 16 residues long. CDR1 and CDR2 (germline): MDHEN, SYDVKM. The TCR was taken from a human donor in good health. The chain couples TRBV28 to TRBJ1-1; lacking DNA, the TRBD1 call made by TCRdb goes unchecked. The sequencing input was CD8+ stem-like memory T cells (TSCM and TCM) sorted from PBMCs. Indicated subset: stem-like memory CD8 T cells (TSTEM), CCR7+ PD-1- TIGIT-. CDR3 amino acids: CASSLFLGQGFTEAFF.